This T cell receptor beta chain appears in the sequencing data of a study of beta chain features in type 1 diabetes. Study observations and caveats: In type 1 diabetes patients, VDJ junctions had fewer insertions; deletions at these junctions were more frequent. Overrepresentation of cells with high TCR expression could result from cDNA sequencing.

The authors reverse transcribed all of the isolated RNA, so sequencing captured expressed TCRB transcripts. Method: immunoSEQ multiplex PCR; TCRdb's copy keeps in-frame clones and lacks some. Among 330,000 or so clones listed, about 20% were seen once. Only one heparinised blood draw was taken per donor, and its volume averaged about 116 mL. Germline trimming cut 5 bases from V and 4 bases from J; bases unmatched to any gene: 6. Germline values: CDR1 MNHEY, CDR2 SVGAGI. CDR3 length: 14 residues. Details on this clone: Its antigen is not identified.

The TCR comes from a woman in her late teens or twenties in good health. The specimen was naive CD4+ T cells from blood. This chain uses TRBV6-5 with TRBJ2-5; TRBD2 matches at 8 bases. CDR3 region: CASSTGTSSETQYF. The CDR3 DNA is TGTGCCAGCAGTACAGGGACTAGTTCAGAGACCCAGTACTTC.